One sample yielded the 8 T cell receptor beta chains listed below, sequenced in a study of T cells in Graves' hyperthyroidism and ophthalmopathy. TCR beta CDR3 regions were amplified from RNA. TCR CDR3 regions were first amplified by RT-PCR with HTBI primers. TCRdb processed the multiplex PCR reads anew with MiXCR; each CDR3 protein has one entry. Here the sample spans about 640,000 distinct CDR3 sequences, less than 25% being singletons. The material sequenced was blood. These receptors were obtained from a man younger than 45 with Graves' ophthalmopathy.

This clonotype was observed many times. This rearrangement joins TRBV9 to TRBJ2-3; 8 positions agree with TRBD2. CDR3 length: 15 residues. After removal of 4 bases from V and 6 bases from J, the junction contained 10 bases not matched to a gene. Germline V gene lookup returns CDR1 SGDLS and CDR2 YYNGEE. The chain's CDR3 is CASSNRTSRLDTQYF. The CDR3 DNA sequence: TGTGCCAGCAGCAACCGGACTAGCCGCCTGGATACGCAGTATTTT. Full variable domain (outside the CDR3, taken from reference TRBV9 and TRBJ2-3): DSGVTQTPKHLITATGQRVTLRCSPRSGDLSVYWYQQSLDQGLQFLIQYYNGEERAKGNILERFSAQQFPDLHSELNLSSLELGDSALYFCASSNRTSRLDTQYFGPGTRLTVL.

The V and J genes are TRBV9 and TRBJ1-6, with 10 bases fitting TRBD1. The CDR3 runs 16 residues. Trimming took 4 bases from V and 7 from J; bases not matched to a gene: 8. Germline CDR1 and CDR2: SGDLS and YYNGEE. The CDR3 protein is CASSPSGTGDNSPLHF. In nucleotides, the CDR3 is TGTGCCAGCAGCCCTAGTGGGACAGGGGACAATTCACCCCTCCACTTT.

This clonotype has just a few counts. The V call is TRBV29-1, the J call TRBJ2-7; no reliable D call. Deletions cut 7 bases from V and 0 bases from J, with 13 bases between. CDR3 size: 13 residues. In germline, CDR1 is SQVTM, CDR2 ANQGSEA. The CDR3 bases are TGCAGCGCCCGACCCTCGAGCTCCTACGAGCAGTACTTC. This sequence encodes CSARPSSSYEQYF.

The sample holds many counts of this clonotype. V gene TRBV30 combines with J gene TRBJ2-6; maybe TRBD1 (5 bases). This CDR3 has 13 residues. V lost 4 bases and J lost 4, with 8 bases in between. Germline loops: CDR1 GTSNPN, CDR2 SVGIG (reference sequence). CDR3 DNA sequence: TGTGCCTGGACTGGGGCCGGGGCCAACGTCCTGACTTTC. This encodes CAWTGAGANVLTF.

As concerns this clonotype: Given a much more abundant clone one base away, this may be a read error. CDR3 sequence reads: CASSRGQDQMNAEAFF. The CDR3, as DNA: TGTGCCAGCAGCCGAGGACAGGATCAAATGAACGCTGAAGCTTTCTTT. The V gene is TRBV6-2 or TRBV6-3, the J gene TRBJ1-1; 7 positions match TRBD1. The germline CDR1 and CDR2 sequences are MNHEY and SVGEGT. This CDR3 has 16 residues.

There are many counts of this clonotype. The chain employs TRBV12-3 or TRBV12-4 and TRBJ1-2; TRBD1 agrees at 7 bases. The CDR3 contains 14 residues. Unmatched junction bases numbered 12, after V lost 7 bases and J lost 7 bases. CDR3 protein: CASTRQGQYSGYTF. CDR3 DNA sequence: TGTGCCAGCACCCGCCAGGGACAGTACTCTGGCTACACCTTC.

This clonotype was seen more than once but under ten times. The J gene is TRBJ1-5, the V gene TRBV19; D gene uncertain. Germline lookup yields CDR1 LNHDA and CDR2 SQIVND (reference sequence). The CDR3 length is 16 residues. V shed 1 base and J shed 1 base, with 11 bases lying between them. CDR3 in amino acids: CASSIGGTASNQPQHF. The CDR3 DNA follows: TGTGCCAGTAGTATAGGAGGAACAGCGAGCAATCAGCCCCAGCATTTT.

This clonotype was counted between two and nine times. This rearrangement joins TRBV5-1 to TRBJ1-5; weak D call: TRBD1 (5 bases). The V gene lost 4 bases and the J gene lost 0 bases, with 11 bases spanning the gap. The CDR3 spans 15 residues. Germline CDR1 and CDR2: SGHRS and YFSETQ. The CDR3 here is CASSRGDGSNQPQHF. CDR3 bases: TGCGCCAGCAGCCGGGGGGACGGTAGCAATCAGCCCCAGCATTTT. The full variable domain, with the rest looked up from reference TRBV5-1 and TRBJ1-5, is KAGVTQTPRYLIKTRGQQVTLSCSPISGHRSVSWYQQTPGQGLQFLFEYFSETQRNKGNFPGRFSGRQFSNSRSEMNVSTLELGDSALYLCASSRGDGSNQPQHFGDGTRLSIL.